This T cell receptor beta chain was documented in a study of STAT5B mutations in CD4+ large granular lymphocyte leukemia. Study-level background: The CDR3 'QG' motif was associated with a particular HLA allele among healthy donors.

The CDR3 totals 16 residues. Germline V gene lookup returns CDR1 MDHEN and CDR2 SYDVKM. The ends were cut back, 5 bases at V and 3 bases at J, with 16 bases in the middle. General study points: Compared with healthy controls (2/35), patient top clones favored TRBV06 (8/27).

Notes on this clone: Antigen unknown.

Some clones are missing from TCRdb's copy, which holds only in-frame ones; the method was immunoSEQ multiplex PCR. The table shows 20,000 to 25,000 clones, with around 76% occurring only once. This TCR derives from a human donor in good health. This rearrangement joins TRBV28 to TRBJ1-4; D gene uncertain. Sequenced input: CD4+ T cells from blood buffy coats. The CDR3, as DNA: TGTGCCAGCAGTCTTCCGGGTGCTGCGGCTAATGAAAAACTGTTTTTT. Translation gives CASSLPGAAANEKLFF. Full variable domain (missing parts from reference TRBV28 and TRBJ1-4): DVKVTQSSRYLVKRTGEKVFLECVQDMDHENMFWYRQDPGLGLRLIYFSYDVKMKEKGDIPEGYSVSREKKERFSLILESASTNQTSMYLCASSLPGAAANEKLFFGSGTQLSVL.